This T cell receptor beta chain is from a study of blood T cell repertoires in COVID-19 (dated by TCRdb to between 2020 and 2021). Notes on the research overall: Collaborator samples came from the United States, Italy and Spain and covered acute and convalescent phases of COVID-19. A freely available public database, intended as a resource for researchers studying the immune response to SARS-CoV-2, is where the repertoires were released. The dataset comprised deeply sampled blood TCRbeta repertoires from subjects exposed to, actively infected with, or recovered from COVID-19. The samples were drawn from two sources: the first 160 participants of the ongoing ImmuneRACE study, and 950 to 1,500 subjects contributed by 6 global collaborators. The prospective study material was composed of cDNA or gDNA derived from T cells, B-cell-depleted T cells, or PBMCs. Where available, HLA class I and class II types were obtained from metadata supplied by the sample provider rather than from assay-based typing. A de-identified subject ID, COVID-19 status, age in years and sex were almost always included in the sample metadata.

TCRbeta CDR3 regions were amplified from genomic DNA by means of the immunoSEQ Assay, a bias-controlled multiplex PCR. On the study's bioinformatics: Nucleated cell counts per sample were estimated from amplification of reference gene primers within the assay. To quantify the absolute abundance of each unique TCRbeta CDR3 rearrangement, sequence reads were collapsed and filtered. For each sample, productive Simpson clonality was calculated as the square root of Simpson's diversity index across productive rearrangements. TCRdb retrieved this table from immuneACCESS and kept in-frame rearrangements only. Not all clones are present; in checked studies, unresolved V genes account for under half, and no reason is known for the remainder. V, J and clone size derive from that table, while D and trimming were established from the DNA sequence. This sample holds under 200,000 clones; approximately 86% were observed only once. The top ten clonotypes cover 4.5% to 6.5% of the sample.

In the case of this clone: No antigen is known for it. Base quality data are lacking; no much larger clone is found one base away.

Enrolling through a virtual design, the prospective study's participants ranged in age from roughly 18 to 100 years and lived across roughly 24 United States geographic areas. To assign participants to cohorts, the prospective study relied on clinical history that participants themselves reported in a screening survey and a study questionnaire. In the prospective study, whole blood, serum and a nasopharyngeal or oropharyngeal swab were collected from each participant by mobile phlebotomists. Prospective study participants could optionally give additional blood draws and questionnaires over an approximately two-month period. Before DNA extraction, prospective study blood samples were shipped either frozen or at room temperature. Study-wide findings and limitations: The quantity of clinical and demographic metadata differed by source and by participant and was supplied without curation.

The CDR3 goes from the cysteine to the phenylalanine over 13 residues. Only the CDR3 DNA stays, 39 bases, in frame from base 1. V is reduced by 0 bases and J by 6 bases, leaving a spacing of 9 bases between them. The germline V gene gives CDR1 as MRHNA and CDR2 as SNTAGT. Source material: PBMCs or T cells enriched from blood (not recorded which). This receptor was taken from a woman in her sixties or seventies with acute COVID-19. The receptor chain draws on TRBV6-4 and TRBJ2-7; tentative D gene TRBD2, with 5 bases matching. The CDR3 sequence is CASSDSLVSEQYF. The sequenced DNA: TGTGCCAGCAGTGACTCACTAGTCAGCGAGCAGTACTTC.